Listed below are T cell receptor beta chains from one sample, sequenced in a study of blood T cell repertoires in COVID-19. The repertoire was sequenced with immunoSEQ multiplex PCR; TCRdb's copy has only in-frame clones and lacks some. The table has roughly 260,000 clones, around nine tenths seen once. The sequencing sample was made of peripheral blood. Source of these receptors: a man aged 40-50 years who had recovered from COVID-19. Both conserved end residues are part of each CDR3. D genes are given only for firm matches. Size is stated for part of the rows, as once, few or many counts, or as a class when the clone is expanded.

cdr3_length	clone_size	v_call	d_call	j_call	cdr3_aa	cdr3_nt
15	.	TRBV7-2	.	TRBJ2-5	CASSSPTSYQETQYF	TGTGCCAGCAGCTCTCCGACATCGTACCAAGAGACCCAGTACTTC
15	.	TRBV6-1	.	TRBJ2-4	CASSEAGGAGGIQYF	TGTGCCAGCAGTGAAGCCGGGGGAGCCGGGGGTATTCAGTACTTC
16	.	TRBV7-2	.	TRBJ1-5	CASSSGTPPSNQPQHF	TGTGCCAGCAGCTCCGGGACACCTCCTAGCAATCAGCCCCAGCATTTT
13	.	TRBV6-6	.	TRBJ1-2	CASSRTVTNGYTF	TGTGCCAGCAGTCGGACGGTAACTAATGGCTACACCTTC
15	.	TRBV9	.	TRBJ2-3	CASSVAGRGTDTQYF	TGTGCCAGCAGCGTAGCGGGAAGGGGCACAGATACGCAGTATTTT
13	once	TRBV6-5	.	TRBJ1-2	CASCRGQFFGYTF	TGTGCCAGCTGTAGGGGCCAGTTCTTCGGCTACACCTTC
13	.	TRBV30	.	TRBJ1-2	CAWIQTIPYGYTF	TGTGCCTGGATACAGACAATACCCTATGGCTACACCTTC
14	.	TRBV7-9	.	TRBJ1-1	CASSFQSPHTEAFF	TGTGCCAGCAGCTTCCAGTCCCCCCACACTGAAGCTTTCTTT
14	.	TRBV19	.	TRBJ1-1	CASSIADMNTEAFF	TGTGCCAGTAGTATAGCAGATATGAACACTGAAGCTTTCTTT
11	once	TRBV2	.	TRBJ1-1	CASNGGLEAFF	TGTGCCAGCAATGGGGGCTTGGAAGCTTTCTTT
15	.	TRBV5-1	TRBD1	TRBJ2-1	CASSLGQGAYNEQFF	TGCGCCAGCAGCTTGGGACAGGGGGCGTACAATGAGCAGTTCTTC
13	.	TRBV6-5	TRBD1	TRBJ2-7	CASNQGAGYEQYF	TGTGCCAGCAATCAGGGGGCTGGGTACGAGCAGTACTTC
16	.	TRBV6-2/TRBV6-3	TRBD2	TRBJ2-3	CASSYQTSGATDTQYF	TGTGCCAGCAGTTACCAGACTAGCGGGGCCACAGATACGCAGTATTTT
16	.	TRBV5-4	TRBD2	TRBJ2-3	CASSSQRTSGAGTQYF	TGTGCCAGCAGCTCCCAACGGACTAGCGGGGCCGGGACGCAGTATTTT
16	.	TRBV11-2	TRBD2	TRBJ2-2	CASSSRGLAIGGELFF	TGTGCCAGCAGCTCGAGGGGACTAGCGATCGGTGGGGAGCTGTTTTTT
18	.	TRBV5-1	TRBD2	TRBJ2-1	CASSKVAGGPIPYNEQFF	TGCGCCAGCAGTAAAGTAGCGGGAGGGCCCATTCCCTACAATGAGCAGTTCTTC
12	once	TRBV25-1	.	TRBJ2-7	CASSEYLYEQYF	TGTGCCAGCAGTGAATATCTTTACGAGCAGTACTTC
15	few	TRBV25-1	.	TRBJ1-3	CASSEFSISGNTIYF	TGTGCCAGCAGTGAATTTAGCATTTCTGGAAACACCATATATTTT
18	.	TRBV5-4	TRBD2	TRBJ2-2	CASSPWPGTSDNTGELFF	TGTGCCAGCAGCCCATGGCCCGGGACTAGCGATAACACCGGGGAGCTGTTTTTT
13	.	TRBV9	.	TRBJ1-2	CASSVGQLYGYTF	TGTGCCAGCAGCGTAGGACAGCTCTATGGCTACACCTTC
15	.	TRBV18	.	TRBJ1-4	CASSPLGTTNEKLFF	TGTGCCAGCTCACCACTCGGGACAACTAATGAAAAACTGTTTTTT
17	once	TRBV30	TRBD2	TRBJ2-1	CAWRAGTSGRAYNEQFF	TGTGCCTGGAGGGCTGGGACTAGCGGGAGGGCCTACAATGAGCAGTTCTTC
14	few	TRBV3-1/TRBV3-2	.	TRBJ2-5	CASSQEGRDETQYF	TGTGCCAGCAGCCAAGAGGGCAGGGATGAGACCCAGTACTTC
15	.	TRBV12-5	.	TRBJ1-5	CASGLDPRGNQPQHF	TGTGCTAGTGGTTTGGACCCGCGGGGAAATCAGCCCCAGCATTTT